These 28 T cell receptor beta chains were sequenced from one sample in a study of long-term antiretroviral therapy in people with HIV. Runs used v3.0 of the immunoSEQ assay and were done at survey level. The data were produced by immunoSEQ multiplex PCR, yet TCRdb's version contains in-frame clones alone and is incomplete. The table lists about 24,000 clones, approximately 88% of them singletons. The sample in question was unsorted PBMCs, obtained roughly 4.1 years after starting antiretroviral therapy. All receptors derive from a man in his thirties or forties with HIV.

The chain carries TRBV6-5 and TRBJ2-1; the match to TRBD2 covers 7 bases. This CDR3 spans 15 amino acids. Germline V CDR1 and CDR2: MNHEY, SVGAGI. J lost 3 bases, V lost 7 bases, and 9 bases had no gene match. The CDR3 DNA is TGTGCCAGCAACGCACTAGCGAAGGGCTACAATGAGCAGTTCTTC. It specifies CASNALAKGYNEQFF.

This chain joins TRBV5-4 and TRBJ1-3; no reliable D call. V gave up 2 bases and J gave up 4 bases, with 7 bases separating them. Germline lookup yields CDR1 SGHNT and CDR2 YYREEE (reference sequence). The CDR3 loop spans 13 amino acids. CDR3 residues: CASSFLEGNTIYF. In nucleotides, the CDR3 is TGTGCCAGCAGCTTTCTTGAGGGAAACACCATATATTTT.

This chain uses TRBV30 with TRBJ1-2; 9 bases map to TRBD1. From germline, CDR1 is GTSNPN and CDR2 SVGIG (reference sequence). This CDR3 region has 13 residues. With V trimmed by 4 bases and J by 4 bases, 4 bases remained unmatched. The CDR3: CAWTTGGTYGYTF. The CDR3 nucleotides read TGTGCCTGGACTACAGGGGGCACCTATGGCTACACCTTC.

The DNA for the CDR3 is TGCGCCAGCAGTGAGTGGCAGCAAGAGACCCAGTACTTC. It encodes CASSEWQQETQYF. The rearrangement links TRBV5-1 to TRBJ2-5, with unresolved D. CDR3 size: 13 residues. Germline V gives CDR1 SGHRS, CDR2 YFSETQ. V gave up 5 bases and J gave up 2 bases, with 10 bases separating them.

The gene calls are TRBV9 and TRBJ1-1; 7 bases fit TRBD1. The junction had 3 bases not matched to a gene; V was cut back by 0 bases and J by 4 bases. The length of the CDR3 is 14 residues. Germline V gene lookup returns CDR1 SGDLS and CDR2 YYNGEE. CDR3 residues: CASSVAGGRTEAFF. The DNA of the CDR3 is TGTGCCAGCAGCGTAGCAGGGGGTCGCACTGAAGCTTTCTTT.

The table lists this clone with a count of one. The chain is built from TRBV5-1 and TRBJ2-3; D is possibly TRBD1 (6 bases). This CDR3 contains 16 residues. The V and J ends lost 0 bases and 6 bases respectively, with 17 bases between them. Germline V lookup: CDR1 SGHRS, CDR2 YFSETQ. The CDR3 DNA sequence: TGCGCCAGCAGCTTGGTTCCTCCGGGACAACGCGATACGCAGTATTTT. Amino acids: CASSLVPPGQRDTQYF.

CDR3 sequence: CASSGHRGPYNEQFF. CDR3 DNA sequence: TGTGCCAGCAGTGGCCACAGGGGTCCCTACAATGAGCAGTTCTTC. This chain connects TRBV2 to TRBJ2-1, with 7 bases matching TRBD1. Germline V gene sequence: CDR1 SNHLY, CDR2 FYNNEI. V shed 4 bases and J 2 bases; nucleotides not matched to a gene: 5. This CDR3 has 15 amino acids.

The gene calls are TRBV18 and TRBJ2-2; TRBD1 agrees at 7 bases. Germline-derived CDR1 and CDR2 are KGHSH and LQKENI. The trim removed 3 bases at V and 6 bases at J, leaving 7 bases unmatched. The CDR3 length is 15 residues. The CDR3 DNA follows: TGTGCCAGCTCACCTCGACAGGGCTCGGCCGGGGAGCTGTTTTTT. It specifies CASSPRQGSAGELFF.

This clone was detected only once. The rearrangement uses TRBV5-5 and TRBJ2-1, with TRBD1 as a possible D gene (5 bases). Trimming stripped 2 bases from V and 6 bases from J, with 15 bases between. The CDR3 runs to 15 residues. In germline, CDR1 is SGHKS, CDR2 YYEKEE (reference sequence). This chain's CDR3 is CASSFQGDKGNEQFF. Written as DNA, the CDR3 is TGTGCCAGCAGCTTTCAGGGCGACAAAGGCAATGAGCAGTTCTTC.

This clone was seen a handful of times. The chain employs TRBV6-4 and TRBJ2-2; D is unresolved. The CDR3 consists of 15 residues. V dropped 7 bases and J dropped 2 bases, with 14 bases sitting between them. In germline, CDR1 is MRHNA, CDR2 SNTAGT. CDR3 sequence (DNA): TGTGCCAGCATGGAAAAGGCAGGCAACACCGGGGAGCTGTTTTTT. Encoded protein: CASMEKAGNTGELFF.

The chain combines TRBV5-6 with TRBJ2-3, with TRBD1 identical over 8 bases. Germline V gene data show CDR1 as SGHDT and CDR2 as YYEEEE. CDR3 length equals 17 residues. After removal of 5 bases from V and 2 bases from J, the junction contained 13 bases not matched to a gene. The CDR3: CASRLTGARIITDTQYF. The CDR3 DNA follows: TGTGCCAGCAGACTGACAGGGGCGAGGATTATCACAGATACGCAGTATTTT.

This clone was found a few times. The chain has TRBV7-9 and TRBJ2-7; D assignment may be TRBD1 or TRBD2 (5 bases each). The germline V gene encodes CDR1 SEHNR and CDR2 FQNEAQ (reference sequence). The CDR3 spans 14 residues. V lost 5 bases and J lost 5, with 16 bases in between. The CDR3 region is CASSDGGGGDEQYF. CDR3 DNA sequence: TGTGCCAGCAGCGATGGGGGTGGGGGTGACGAGCAGTACTTC.

The rearrangement joins TRBV29-1 to TRBJ2-3; D gene unclear. The ends were cut back, 5 bases at V and 6 bases at J, with 9 bases in the middle. The V gene's germline CDR1 is SQVTM and CDR2 ANQGSEA. CDR3 size: 11 residues. The CDR3 nucleotides are TGCAGCGTTCCCGGCAGGGATACGCAGTATTTT. Translation gives CSVPGRDTQYF.

In its sample, this clone was seen a few times. This chain joins TRBV5-4 and TRBJ2-4, with D unclear. The CDR3 spans 13 residues. V was pared by 4 bases and J by 8 bases, with 13 bases between. Germline V lookup: CDR1 SGHNT, CDR2 YYREEE (reference sequence). The CDR3 spells CASSNWAQDIQYF. The CDR3 DNA follows: TGTGCCAGCAGCAACTGGGCCCAGGACATTCAGTACTTC.

V gene TRBV28 combines with J gene TRBJ1-5; TRBD1 is a possible D gene (5 bases). This CDR3 has 14 amino acids. Germline CDR1 reads MDHEN; CDR2 reads SYDVKM. The ends were cut back, 5 bases at V and 9 bases at J, with 17 bases in the middle. CDR3 residues: CASSPIADIRPQHF. CDR3 coding DNA: TGTGCCAGCAGTCCAATCGCGGACATCAGGCCCCAGCATTTT.

This sequence joins TRBV7-2 and TRBJ1-5, with a possible D match to TRBD1 (6 bases). The CDR3 has 16 amino acids. Germline-derived CDR1 and CDR2 are SGHTA and FQGNSA. The V end was cut by 2 bases, the J end by 1 base, with 12 bases between. CDR3 DNA: TGTGCCAGCAGCTTAACAACAGGGTGGAGCAATCAGCCCCAGCATTTT. Protein: CASSLTTGWSNQPQHF.

This sequence joins TRBV11-2 and TRBJ2-3; D gene ambiguous. The germline V and J ends were trimmed by 2 bases and 0 bases, with 3 bases remaining between them. Germline CDR1 and CDR2: SGHAT and FQNNGV. This CDR3 comprises 13 residues. Written as DNA, the CDR3 is TGTGCCAGCAGCTTAAGAAGCACAGATACGCAGTATTTT. This translates into CASSLRSTDTQYF.

The chain recombines TRBV27 with TRBJ2-1, with 14 bases identical to TRBD2. The V gene end was trimmed by 1 base and the J gene end by 9 bases; junction bases not matched to a gene: 11. The CDR3 is made up of 18 amino acids. Germline-derived CDR1 and CDR2 are MNHEY and SMNVEV (reference sequence). CDR3 DNA sequence: TGTGCCAGCAGTTTATACCCCCTGACTAGCGGGAGGGGAGGTGAGCAGTTCTTC. Translating it yields CASSLYPLTSGRGGEQFF.

This clone was counted a few times. V is TRBV27 and J is TRBJ2-7; D unresolved. CDR3 size: 15 residues. Trimming removed 6 bases at V and 3 bases at J, with 18 bases between. In germline, CDR1 is MNHEY, CDR2 SMNVEV (reference sequence). CDR3 sequence: CASRDRDGFNYEQYF. The CDR3 nucleotides read TGTGCCAGCAGAGACCGAGACGGATTCAACTACGAGCAGTACTTC.

The V gene is TRBV19, the J gene TRBJ1-5; D is unresolved. Trimming cost V 3 bases and J 6 bases, with 9 bases left between them. Per the germline V gene, CDR1 is LNHDA and CDR2 is SQIVND (reference sequence). The CDR3 has 13 residues. DNA of the CDR3: TGTGCCAGTAGTATGGAAGGGATTCAGCCCCAGCATTTT. As protein: CASSMEGIQPQHF.

The chain carries TRBV6-5 and TRBJ1-2, with D maybe TRBD1 (6 bases). Germline lookup yields CDR1 MNHEY and CDR2 SVGAGI. The CDR3 contains 15 residues. Trimming shortened V by 7 bases and J by 7 bases, and 22 bases separated the two germline ends. CDR3 residues: CASTSSGGRSGGYTF. The CDR3 DNA reads TGTGCCAGCACCTCGAGCGGGGGGCGCAGCGGTGGCTACACCTTC.

The chain recombines TRBV20-1 with TRBJ2-4; D is unresolved. Trimming removed 3 bases at V and 8 bases at J, with 8 bases between. The germline CDR1 and CDR2 sequences are DFQATT and SNEGSKA (reference sequence). The CDR3 length is 11 residues. Here the CDR3 reads CSASGRDIQYF. The CDR3 nucleotides are TGCAGTGCTAGCGGCCGGGACATTCAGTACTTC.

A few counts support this clone. This chain uses TRBV13 with TRBJ2-2, with a weak D call TRBD2 (6 bases). Trimming pared 1 base from V and 5 bases from J, leaving 11 bases between. This CDR3 has 15 amino acids. The germline V gene encodes CDR1 PRHDT and CDR2 FYEKMQ (reference sequence). Written as DNA, the CDR3 is TGTGCCAGCAGCTTAGAATTAGCGGCGACCGGGGAGCTGTTTTTT. Translating gives CASSLELAATGELFF.

J is TRBJ2-1 and V is TRBV10-3; 12 bases map to TRBD2. The J segment lost 5 bases and the V segment lost 6 bases, leaving 2 bases of the junction unmatched. The CDR3 runs 14 residues. From germline, CDR1 is ENHRY and CDR2 SYGVKD. The CDR3 DNA sequence: TGTGCCATCAGGACTAGCGGGGGCCACAATGAGCAGTTCTTC. The encoded protein is CAIRTSGGHNEQFF.

The chain couples TRBV10-3 to TRBJ2-7; weak D call: TRBD2 (5 bases). Germline CDR1 is ENHRY and CDR2 is SYGVKD. The CDR3 loop spans 14 amino acids. With 6 bases removed from V and 4 bases from J, the gap between germline ends came to 16 bases. The CDR3 coding sequence is TGTGCCATCAGCAAGCCGGGGTCCGATTACGAGCAGTACTTC. Translated, it gives CAISKPGSDYEQYF.

The rearrangement links TRBV7-2 to TRBJ2-7; D gene unclear. V was shortened by 1 base and J by 0 bases, with 7 bases between the two germline ends. Germline CDR1 reads SGHTA; CDR2 reads FQGNSA. CDR3 size: 14 residues. In DNA form, the CDR3 reads TGTGCCAGCAGCTTAGGGCAGATCTCCTACGAGCAGTACTTC. Amino acid sequence: CASSLGQISYEQYF.

The table lists this clone with a count of one. The chain combines TRBV30 with TRBJ1-1; D call uncertain. Trimming pared 3 bases from V and 4 bases from J, leaving 18 bases between. The germline V gene encodes CDR1 GTSNPN and CDR2 SVGIG (reference sequence). The CDR3 contains 15 residues. The CDR3 reads CAWRPLGELVTEAFF. In DNA, the CDR3 is TGTGCCTGGAGACCTCTCGGGGAACTGGTCACTGAAGCTTTCTTT.

The chain couples TRBV11-2 to TRBJ1-1, with 9 bases matching TRBD1. Per the germline V gene, CDR1 is SGHAT and CDR2 is FQNNGV. This CDR3 region has 15 residues. J gave up 1 base and V 5 bases, and 5 bases lay outside the gene matches. The CDR3 reads CASSRGTGWNTEAFF. The CDR3 coding sequence is TGTGCCAGCAGCCGCGGGACAGGGTGGAACACTGAAGCTTTCTTT.